This T cell receptor (beta chain) came from a study of T cell responses to AZD1222 COVID-19 vaccine. V gave up 4 bases and J gave up 8 bases, with 17 bases separating them. This CDR3 region has 15 residues. The V gene's germline CDR1 is MDHEN and CDR2 SYDVKM. Some clones are missing from TCRdb's copy, which holds only in-frame ones; the method was immunoSEQ multiplex PCR. The sample gives some 83,000 clones, roughly 83% of which show up once; 8.7% is in the top ten. The rearrangement links TRBV28 to TRBJ1-4; no definite D call. The specimen was peripheral blood, collected on day 0 of AZD1222 vaccination. This TCR came from an adult in good health. CDR3 sequence reads: CASSYSPPEEEKLFF. The CDR3 nucleotides read TGTGCCAGCAGTTACTCGCCCCCGGAGGAGGAAAAACTGTTTTTT.